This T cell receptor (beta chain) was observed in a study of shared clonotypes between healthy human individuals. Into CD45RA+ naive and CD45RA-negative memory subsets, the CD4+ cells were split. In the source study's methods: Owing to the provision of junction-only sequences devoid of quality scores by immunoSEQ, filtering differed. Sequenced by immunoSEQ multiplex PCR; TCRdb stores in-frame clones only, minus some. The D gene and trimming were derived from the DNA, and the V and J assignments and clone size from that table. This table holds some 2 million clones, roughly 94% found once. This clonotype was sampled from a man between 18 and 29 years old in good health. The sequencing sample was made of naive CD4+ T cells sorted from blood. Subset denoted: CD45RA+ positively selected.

This CDR3 is CASSGRTSDFYEQYF. The CDR3 DNA sequence: TGTGCCAGCAGCGGTCGGACTAGCGACTTCTACGAGCAGTACTTC. This sequence joins TRBV7-6 and TRBJ2-7; 9 positions agree with TRBD2. The CDR3 is made up of 15 amino acids. Germline assignment: CDR1 SGHVS and CDR2 FNYEAQ. J lost 3 bases, V lost 5 bases, and 8 bases had no gene match.